The subject of this entry is one T cell receptor beta chain. The antigen remains unidentified. This sample is part of a study of PD-L1 blockade in urothelial cancer. Turning to the study itself: Blood analysis took place 3 weeks (second dose) and 6 weeks after treatment start. T cell content in blood samples showed a median of around 140,000.

Described time point: peripheral blood 6 weeks after treatment start. Study-level results: A below-median TCR clonality in blood before treatment predicted better survival.

Trimming pared 2 bases from V and 7 bases from J, leaving 9 bases between. Germline CDR1 reads SGHNT; CDR2 reads YYREEE (reference sequence). This CDR3 contains 13 residues. Repertoires were generated with immunoSEQ multiplex PCR, while TCRdb's copy carries only in-frame clones and drops some. The profile shows 50,000 or so clones, around 87% of them singletons. The sequence came from a man between 60 and 70 years old with urothelial cancer. The material was PBMCs, obtained around atezolizumab (anti-PD-L1) treatment. The chain links TRBV5-4 to TRBJ2-2; D not resolved. CDR3 DNA sequence: TGTGCCAGCAGCTTCGGAGACGTCGGGGAGCTGTTTTTT. Protein sequence: CASSFGDVGELFF.